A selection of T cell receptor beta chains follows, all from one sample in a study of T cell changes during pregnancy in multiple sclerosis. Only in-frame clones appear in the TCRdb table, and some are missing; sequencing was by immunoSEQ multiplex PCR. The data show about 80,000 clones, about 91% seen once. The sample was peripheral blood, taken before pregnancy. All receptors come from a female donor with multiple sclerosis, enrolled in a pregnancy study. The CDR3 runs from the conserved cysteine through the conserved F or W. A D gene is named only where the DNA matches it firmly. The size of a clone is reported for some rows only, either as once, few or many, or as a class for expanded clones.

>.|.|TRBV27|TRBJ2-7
TGTGCCAGCAGTTTGGGCACTCGGGGTTACGAGCAGTACTTC
CASSLGTRGYEQYF
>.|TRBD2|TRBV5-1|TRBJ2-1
TGCGCCAGCAGCTTGGAACTAGCGGGTTACAATGAGCAGTTCTTC
CASSLELAGYNEQFF
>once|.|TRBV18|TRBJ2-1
TGTGCCAGCTCCCTAAGGGGGGGCAATGAGCAGTTCTTC
CASSLRGGNEQFF
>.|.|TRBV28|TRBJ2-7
TGTGCCAGCACAGTGACGACAGGCATCCCTTACGAGCAGTACTTC
CASTVTTGIPYEQYF
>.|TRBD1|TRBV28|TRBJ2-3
TGTGCCAGCAGTTTATCCGGACAGGGAAACCCGTTTAGCACAGATACGCAGTATTTT
CASSLSGQGNPFSTDTQYF
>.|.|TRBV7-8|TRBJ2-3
TGTGCCAGCAGCCGCCGGACTACAACTAGCACAGATACGCAGTATTTT
CASSRRTTTSTDTQYF
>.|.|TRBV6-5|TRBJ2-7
TGTGCCAGCAGTTACTCGCCGGTCTCCTACGAGCAGTACTTC
CASSYSPVSYEQYF
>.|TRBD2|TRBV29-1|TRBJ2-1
TGCAGCTCTACCGCCGGACTAGCGACCGAAGGTGAGCAGTTCTTC
CSSTAGLATEGEQFF
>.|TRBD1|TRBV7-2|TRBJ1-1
TGTGCCAGCAGCCCCCTTACAGGGGGCAACACTGAAGCTTTCTTT
CASSPLTGGNTEAFF
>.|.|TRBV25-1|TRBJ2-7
TGTGCCAGCAGTGAATATGGGTTCAGCGGCGAGCAGTACTTC
CASSEYGFSGEQYF
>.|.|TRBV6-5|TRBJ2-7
TGTGCCAGCAGTTACAGAGAGAGAGGCGAGCAGTACTTC
CASSYRERGEQYF
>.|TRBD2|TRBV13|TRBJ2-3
TGTGCCAGCAGCTTAGGGAGCGGGATCCAGACAGATACGCAGTATTTT
CASSLGSGIQTDTQYF
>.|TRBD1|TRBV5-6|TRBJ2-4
TGTGCCAGCAGCCCGGGACAGAAAAACATTCAGTACTTC
CASSPGQKNIQYF
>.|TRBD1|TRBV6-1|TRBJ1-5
TGTGCCAGCAGTGAAGTGATTGGACAGGGGATTAGGCCCCAGCATTTT
CASSEVIGQGIRPQHF
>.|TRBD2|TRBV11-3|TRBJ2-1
TGTGCCAGCAGCCCTGGGCGGGGACTAGATCTTAGTGAGCAGTTCTTC
CASSPGRGLDLSEQFF
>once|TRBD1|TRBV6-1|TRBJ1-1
TGTGCCACCCAGGGCCAGGGGGCGCGGACTGAAGCTTTCTTT
CATQGQGARTEAFF
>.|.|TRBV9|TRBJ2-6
TGTGCCAGCAGCGTAGACAGATTCGCTGGGGCCAACGTCCTGACTTTC
CASSVDRFAGANVLTF
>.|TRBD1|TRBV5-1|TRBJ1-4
TGCGCCAGCAGCTTTCAGGGGGCTGGTGAAAAACTGTTTTTT
CASSFQGAGEKLFF
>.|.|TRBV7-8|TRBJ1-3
TGTGCCAGCAGCTTACTCGGCTCTGGAAACACCATATATTTT
CASSLLGSGNTIYF
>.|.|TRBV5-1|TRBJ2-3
TGCGCCAGCAGACTGCCCACTCGCACAGATACGCAGTATTTT
CASRLPTRTDTQYF
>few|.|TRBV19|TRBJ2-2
TGTGCCAGTAGTAGCCTAGGCGCCGGGGAGCTGTTTTTT
CASSSLGAGELFF
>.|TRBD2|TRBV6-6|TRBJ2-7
TGTGCCAGCAGTTACACTAGCGGGAGGCACGAGCAGTACTTC
CASSYTSGRHEQYF
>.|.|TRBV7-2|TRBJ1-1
TGTGCCAGCAGCTACCTCGGGGCGGGGGCTTTCTTT
CASSYLGAGAFF
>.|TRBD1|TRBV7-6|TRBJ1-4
TGTGCCAGCAGCGGCCGCGGACAGGGCTTTGAAAAACTGTTTTTT
CASSGRGQGFEKLFF
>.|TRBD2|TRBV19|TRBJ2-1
TGTGCCAGTAGTATAGATGCGGCGGGAGTAGGTAATGAGCAGTTCTTC
CASSIDAAGVGNEQFF
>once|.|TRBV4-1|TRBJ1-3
TGCGCCAGCAGCCAAGGCCCTTTAGAGGGAAACACCATATATTTT
CASSQGPLEGNTIYF
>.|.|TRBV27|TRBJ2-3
TGTGCCAGCCGTCCTAGGGAGATCGGGACAGATACGCAGTATTTT
CASRPREIGTDTQYF
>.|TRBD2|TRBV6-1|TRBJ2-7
TGTGCCAGCAGGCGGGGGGCGGGGGGCCGATACGAGCAGTACTTC
CASRRGAGGRYEQYF
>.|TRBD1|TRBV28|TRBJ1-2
TGTGCCAGCAGTTTATCACGGGCGGCCAGGGGGCAGGGAACCTTC
CASSLSRAARGQGTF
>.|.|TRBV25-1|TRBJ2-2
TGTGCCAGCAGTGAATCCCTAGGGAACACCGGGGAGCTGTTTTTT
CASSESLGNTGELFF
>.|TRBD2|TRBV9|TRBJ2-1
TGTGCCAGCAGCGTAGAACTAGCGGGAGGACGGAATGAGCAGTTCTTC
CASSVELAGGRNEQFF
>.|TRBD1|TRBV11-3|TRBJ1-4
TGTGCCAGCAGCCCTGGACAGGGACGGGCTGAAAAACTGTTTTTT
CASSPGQGRAEKLFF
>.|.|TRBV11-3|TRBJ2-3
TGTGCCAGCAGCTTTGACAGGAACACAGATACGCAGTATTTT
CASSFDRNTDTQYF
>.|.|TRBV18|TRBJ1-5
TGTGCCAGCTCACCACAGCGTAATCAGCCCCAGCATTTT
CASSPQRNQPQHF
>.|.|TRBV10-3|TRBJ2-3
TGTGCCATCAGAAACACAGGGAGTGGGGGCACAGATACGCAGTATTTT
CAIRNTGSGGTDTQYF
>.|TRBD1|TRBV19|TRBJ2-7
TGTGCCAGTAGACCCAGAGGTGGACAGGGGGCCTACGAGCAGTACTTC
CASRPRGGQGAYEQYF
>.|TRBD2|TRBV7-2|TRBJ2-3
TGTGCCAGCAGCTTAGGGGCGGGAGGTGCGGATACGCAGTATTTT
CASSLGAGGADTQYF
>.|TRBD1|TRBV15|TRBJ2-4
TGTGCCACCAGCAGAGGCCCGGACAGGGGGCTAGAGGACATTCAGTACTTC
CATSRGPDRGLEDIQYF
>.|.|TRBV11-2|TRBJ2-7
TGTGCCAGCAGCTTAAGGGGGTTCACGAGGGGCGAGCAGTACTTC
CASSLRGFTRGEQYF
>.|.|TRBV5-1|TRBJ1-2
TGCGCCAGCAGCGGGCGCGGGTCCCTTGGCTACACCTTC
CASSGRGSLGYTF
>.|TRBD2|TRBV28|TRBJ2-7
TGTGCCAGCAGCCAAAGTACTAGCGGAGGATACGAGCAGTACTTC
CASSQSTSGGYEQYF
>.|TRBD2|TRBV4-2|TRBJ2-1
TGTGCCAGCAGCCAAGATCACCCCCCGGGACTAGCGGCGAACTACAATGAGCAGTTCTTC
CASSQDHPPGLAANYNEQFF
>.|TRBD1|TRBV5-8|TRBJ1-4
TGTGCCAGCAGCTTGGGACAGGGGTTATTAACTAATGAAAAACTGTTTTTT
CASSLGQGLLTNEKLFF
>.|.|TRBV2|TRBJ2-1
TGTGCCAGCAGTGCCGTGGAGGGGAATGAGCAGTTCTTC
CASSAVEGNEQFF
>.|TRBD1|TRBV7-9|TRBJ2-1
TGTGCCAGCAGCTTAGCGACAGGGTTGAATGAGCAGTTCTTC
CASSLATGLNEQFF
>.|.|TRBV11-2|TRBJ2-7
TGTGCCAGCAGCCAGGGGACCAGTTACGAGCAGTACTTC
CASSQGTSYEQYF
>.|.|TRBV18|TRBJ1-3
TGTGCCAGCTCATCTAAAACAGGTCCTGGAAACACCATATATTTT
CASSSKTGPGNTIYF
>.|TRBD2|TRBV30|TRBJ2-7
TGTGCCTGCCACGGCGCTAGCGGGAGAAAGTCCTACGAGCAGTACTTC
CACHGASGRKSYEQYF
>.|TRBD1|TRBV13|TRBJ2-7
TGTGCCAGCAGCTTAAGGTCGCAGGGGGCACACTACGAGCAGTACTTC
CASSLRSQGAHYEQYF
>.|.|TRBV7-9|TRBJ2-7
TGTGCCAGCAGCGCGTACTACGAGCAGTACTTC
CASSAYYEQYF
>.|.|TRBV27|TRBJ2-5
TGTGCCACAGGGTGGCCAGGGGAAAAGACCCAGTACTTC
CATGWPGEKTQYF
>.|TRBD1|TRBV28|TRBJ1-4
TGTGCCAGCAGACCCTCCGGGACAGGTAGAACGCTGTTTTTT
CASRPSGTGRTLFF
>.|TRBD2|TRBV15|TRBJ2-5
TGTGCCACCAGCAGAGATTTAGCGGGACCCCGCCAAGAGACCCAGTACTTC
CATSRDLAGPRQETQYF
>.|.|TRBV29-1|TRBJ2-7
TGCAGCGTTGGACAGCCATCCTACGAGCAGTACTTC
CSVGQPSYEQYF
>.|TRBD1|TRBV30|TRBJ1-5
TGTGCCTGGAGTCGTCCCCAGGGGGCTAATCAGCCCCAGCATTTT
CAWSRPQGANQPQHF